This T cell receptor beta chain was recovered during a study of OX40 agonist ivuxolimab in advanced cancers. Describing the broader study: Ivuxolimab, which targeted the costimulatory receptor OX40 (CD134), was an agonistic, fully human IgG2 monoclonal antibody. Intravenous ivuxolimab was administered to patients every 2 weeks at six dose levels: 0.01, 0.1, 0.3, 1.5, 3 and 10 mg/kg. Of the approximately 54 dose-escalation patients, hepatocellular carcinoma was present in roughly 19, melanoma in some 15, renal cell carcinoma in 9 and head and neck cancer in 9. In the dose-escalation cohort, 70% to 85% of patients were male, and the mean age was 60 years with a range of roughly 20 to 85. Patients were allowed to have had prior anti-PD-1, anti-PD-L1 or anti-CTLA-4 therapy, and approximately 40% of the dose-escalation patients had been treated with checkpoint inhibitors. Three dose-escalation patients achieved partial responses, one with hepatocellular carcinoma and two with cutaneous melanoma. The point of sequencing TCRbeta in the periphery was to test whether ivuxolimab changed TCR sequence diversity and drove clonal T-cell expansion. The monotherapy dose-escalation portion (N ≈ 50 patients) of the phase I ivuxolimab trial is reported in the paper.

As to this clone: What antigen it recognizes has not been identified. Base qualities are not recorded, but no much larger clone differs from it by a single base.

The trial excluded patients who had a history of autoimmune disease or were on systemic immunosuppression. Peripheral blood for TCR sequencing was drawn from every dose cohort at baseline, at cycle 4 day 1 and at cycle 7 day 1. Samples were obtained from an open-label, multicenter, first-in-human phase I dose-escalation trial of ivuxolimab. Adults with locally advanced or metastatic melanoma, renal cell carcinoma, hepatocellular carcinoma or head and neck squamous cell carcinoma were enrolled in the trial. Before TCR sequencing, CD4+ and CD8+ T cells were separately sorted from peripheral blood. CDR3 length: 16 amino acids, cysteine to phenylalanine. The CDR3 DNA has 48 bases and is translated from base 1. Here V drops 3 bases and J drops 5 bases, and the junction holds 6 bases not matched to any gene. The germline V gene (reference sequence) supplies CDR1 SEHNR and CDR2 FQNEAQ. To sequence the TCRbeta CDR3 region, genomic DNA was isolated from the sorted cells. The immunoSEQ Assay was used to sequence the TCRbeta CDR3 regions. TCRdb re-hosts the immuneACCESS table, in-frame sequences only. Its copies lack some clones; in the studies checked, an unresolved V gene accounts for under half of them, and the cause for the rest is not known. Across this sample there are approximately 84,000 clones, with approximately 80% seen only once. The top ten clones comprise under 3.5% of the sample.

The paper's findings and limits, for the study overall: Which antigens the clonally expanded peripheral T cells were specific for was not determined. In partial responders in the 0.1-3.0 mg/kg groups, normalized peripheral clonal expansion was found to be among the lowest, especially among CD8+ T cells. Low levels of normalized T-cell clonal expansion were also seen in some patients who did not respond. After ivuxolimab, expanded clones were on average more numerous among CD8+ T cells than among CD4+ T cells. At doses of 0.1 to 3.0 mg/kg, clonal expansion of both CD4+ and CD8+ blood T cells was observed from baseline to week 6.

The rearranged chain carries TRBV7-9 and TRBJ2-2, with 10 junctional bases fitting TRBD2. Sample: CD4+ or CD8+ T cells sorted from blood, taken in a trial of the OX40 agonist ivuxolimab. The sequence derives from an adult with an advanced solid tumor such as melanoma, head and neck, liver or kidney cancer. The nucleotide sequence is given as TGTGCCAGCAGCTTTGCGCTAGCGGGGGCAACCGGGGAGCTGTTTTTT. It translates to CASSFALAGATGELFF.